These T cell receptor beta chains were read from a single sample in a study of blood T cell repertoires in COVID-19. Measured with immunoSEQ multiplex PCR; TCRdb has only the in-frame clones, and not every one. The sample comprises some 150,000 clones, roughly 88% of which are singletons, and approximately 1.3% rests with the top ten. The sequenced sample was peripheral blood. The origin of the receptors is a man aged 60-69 years who had recovered from COVID-19. CDR3s include the opening cysteine and the closing phenylalanine or tryptophan. D genes are given only for firm matches. Only some rows state a clone size, as once, few, many or a class for expanded clones.

j_call d_call v_call clone_size cdr3_length cdr3_aa cdr3_nt
TRBJ2-3 NA TRBV15 many 15 CATSRGQGRTDTQYF TGTGCCACCAGCAGAGGGCAGGGGCGCACAGATACGCAGTATTTT
TRBJ2-1 NA TRBV19 once 18 CASSRDSFSGAAYNEQFF TGTGCCAGTAGTAGGGACAGTTTTAGCGGGGCAGCGTACAATGAGCAGTTCTTC
TRBJ2-6 NA TRBV13 once 18 CASSWETRIGSGANVLTF TGTGCCAGCAGCTGGGAGACTAGAATCGGCTCTGGGGCCAACGTCCTGACTTTC
TRBJ1-5 TRBD1 TRBV6-6 NA 14 CAGAGTGGRQPQHF TGTGCCGGGGCCGGGACAGGGGGCAGGCAGCCCCAGCATTTT
TRBJ2-3 NA TRBV6-5 once 14 CASRTTGSTDTQYF TGTGCCAGCAGGACTACAGGGAGCACAGATACGCAGTATTTT
TRBJ2-3 NA TRBV6-5 NA 13 CASREHSSDTQYF TGTGCCAGCAGAGAGCATTCTTCAGATACGCAGTATTTT
TRBJ2-7 TRBD1 TRBV6-2/TRBV6-3 NA 15 CASSWDRVGTYEQYF TGTGCCAGCAGCTGGGACAGGGTAGGCACCTACGAGCAGTACTTC
TRBJ1-6 NA TRBV2 NA 18 CARGDRRTGSSYNSPLHF TGTGCCAGGGGGGACCGCCGTACAGGGAGCTCCTATAATTCACCCCTCCACTTT
TRBJ1-2 NA TRBV3-1/TRBV3-2 NA 15 CASSQAPGAPYGYTF TGTGCCAGCAGCCAAGCCCCAGGGGCACCCTATGGCTACACCTTC
TRBJ2-1 TRBD1 TRBV29-1 NA 15 CSVADRDGSYNEQFF TGCAGCGTCGCCGACAGGGACGGCTCCTACAATGAGCAGTTCTTC
TRBJ1-4 NA TRBV4-2 few 14 CASSQTVRWEKLFF TGTGCCAGCAGCCAAACAGTCCGATGGGAAAAACTGTTTTTT
TRBJ1-2 NA TRBV19 NA 13 CASTPRVHYGYTF TGTGCCAGTACTCCCCGGGTGCACTATGGCTACACCTTC
TRBJ2-7 NA TRBV9 NA 11 CASSSPYEQYF TGTGCCAGCAGCTCTCCTTACGAGCAGTACTTC
TRBJ1-1 NA TRBV4-2 NA 14 CASSQARMNTEAFF TGTGCCAGCAGCCAAGCCAGGATGAACACTGAAGCTTTCTTT
TRBJ2-2 TRBD2 TRBV7-8 NA 17 CASSLEASGGATGELFF TGTGCCAGCAGCTTAGAGGCTAGCGGGGGGGCCACCGGGGAGCTGTTTTTT
TRBJ2-1 TRBD2 TRBV7-8 NA 16 CASSLRYSGGYNEQFF TGTGCCAGCAGCTTACGGTACAGCGGGGGTTACAATGAGCAGTTCTTC
TRBJ2-2 TRBD1 TRBV15 NA 18 CATSRARGDRGESGELFF TGTGCCACCAGCAGAGCGAGGGGGGACAGGGGAGAGTCCGGGGAGCTGTTTTTT
TRBJ2-3 NA TRBV19 NA 15 CASSTSGGPTDTQYF TGTGCCAGTAGTACCTCAGGAGGGCCTACAGATACGCAGTATTTT
TRBJ1-6 TRBD1 TRBV6-2/TRBV6-3 NA 14 CASSLTGSNSPLHF TGTGCCAGCAGTTTGACAGGGAGCAACTCACCCCTCCACTTT
TRBJ2-7 NA TRBV25-1 NA 16 CASSGGGLGTSSEQYF TGTGCCAGCAGTGGAGGAGGGTTGGGAACATCCTCGGAGCAGTACTTC
TRBJ2-1 TRBD2 TRBV19 NA 14 CASTTSGGHNEQFF TGTGCCAGCACGACTAGCGGGGGACACAATGAGCAGTTCTTC
TRBJ1-1 TRBD1 TRBV30 few 20 CAWRPNLYRGPGGKNTEAFF TGTGCCTGGAGGCCTAACCTCTACAGGGGGCCTGGGGGTAAGAACACTGAAGCTTTCTTT
TRBJ2-6 TRBD1 TRBV5-1 NA 17 CASSSTGTPSGANVLTF TGCGCCAGCAGCTCGACAGGGACGCCCTCTGGGGCCAACGTCCTGACTTTC
TRBJ1-4 NA TRBV7-2 once 18 CASSLNNWPGYSNEKLFF TGTGCCAGCAGCTTAAATAACTGGCCAGGGTATTCTAATGAAAAACTGTTTTTT
TRBJ2-7 TRBD1 TRBV6-5 NA 15 CASSYSTGSSYEQYF TGTGCCAGCAGTTACTCGACAGGGAGCAGCTACGAGCAGTACTTC
TRBJ1-2 NA TRBV7-2 NA 15 CASSSGGGTDYGYTF TGTGCCAGCAGCTCCGGGGGGGGCACGGACTATGGCTACACCTTC
TRBJ1-2 TRBD1 TRBV6-5 NA 14 CASTPGQQYYGYTF TGTGCCAGCACCCCGGGACAGCAGTACTATGGCTACACCTTC
TRBJ1-5 TRBD1 TRBV6-2/TRBV6-3 NA 17 CASSPRTRQGENQPQHF TGTGCCAGCAGTCCGCGAACCCGCCAGGGGGAAAATCAGCCCCAGCATTTT
TRBJ2-7 TRBD1 TRBV18 NA 15 CASSPPGQGNYEQYF TGTGCCAGCTCACCTCCGGGACAGGGAAACTACGAGCAGTACTTC
TRBJ2-3 TRBD2 TRBV27 few 17 CASSLWTSGGHTDTQYF TGTGCCAGCAGTCTCTGGACTAGCGGGGGGCACACAGATACGCAGTATTTT
TRBJ1-4 NA TRBV6-5 NA 15 CASSYNTATNEKLFF TGTGCCAGCAGTTACAACACAGCAACTAATGAAAAACTGTTTTTT
TRBJ2-7 NA TRBV14 NA 13 CASSPLSGPEQYF TGTGCCAGCAGCCCCCTCTCAGGCCCCGAGCAGTACTTC
TRBJ2-2 TRBD2 TRBV19 NA 15 CASSAVAGGAGELFF TGTGCCAGTAGTGCCGTAGCGGGGGGTGCCGGGGAGCTGTTTTTT
TRBJ1-5 NA TRBV11-2 NA 17 CASSLGQRGNSNQPQHF TGTGCCAGCAGCTTGGGGCAGAGGGGGAATAGCAATCAGCCCCAGCATTTT
TRBJ2-1 NA TRBV4-2 few 15 CASSQGEGAGNEQFF TGTGCCAGCAGCCAAGGAGAAGGGGCCGGAAATGAGCAGTTCTTC